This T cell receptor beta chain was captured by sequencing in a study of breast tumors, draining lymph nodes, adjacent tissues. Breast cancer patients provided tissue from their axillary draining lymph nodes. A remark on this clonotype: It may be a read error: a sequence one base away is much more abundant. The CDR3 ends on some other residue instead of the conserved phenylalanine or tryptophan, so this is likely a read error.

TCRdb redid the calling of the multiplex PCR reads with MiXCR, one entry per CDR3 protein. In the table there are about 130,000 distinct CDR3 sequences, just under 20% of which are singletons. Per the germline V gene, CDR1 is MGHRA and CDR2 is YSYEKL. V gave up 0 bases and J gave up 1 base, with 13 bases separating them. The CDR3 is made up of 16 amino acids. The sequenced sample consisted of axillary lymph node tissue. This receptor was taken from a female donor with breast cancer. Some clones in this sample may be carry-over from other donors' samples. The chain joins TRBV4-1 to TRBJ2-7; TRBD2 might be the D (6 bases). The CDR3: CASSQEAPGVSYEQYS. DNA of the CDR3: TGCGCCAGCAGCCAAGAAGCACCGGGGGTGTCCTACGAGCAGTACTCC.